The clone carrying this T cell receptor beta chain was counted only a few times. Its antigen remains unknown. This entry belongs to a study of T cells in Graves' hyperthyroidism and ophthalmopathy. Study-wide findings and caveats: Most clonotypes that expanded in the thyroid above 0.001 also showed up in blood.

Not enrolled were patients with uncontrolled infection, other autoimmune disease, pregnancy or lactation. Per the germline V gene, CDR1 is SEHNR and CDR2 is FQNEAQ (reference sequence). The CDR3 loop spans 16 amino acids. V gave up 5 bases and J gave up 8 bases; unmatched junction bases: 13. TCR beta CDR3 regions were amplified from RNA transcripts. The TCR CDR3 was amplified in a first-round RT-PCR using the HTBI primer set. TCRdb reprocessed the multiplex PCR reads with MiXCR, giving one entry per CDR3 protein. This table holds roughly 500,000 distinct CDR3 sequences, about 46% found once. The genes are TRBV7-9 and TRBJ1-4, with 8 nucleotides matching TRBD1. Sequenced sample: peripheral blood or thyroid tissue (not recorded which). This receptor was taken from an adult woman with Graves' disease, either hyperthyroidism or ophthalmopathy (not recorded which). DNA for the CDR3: TGTGCCAGCAGCCGGATAAGTGCAGGGGGCTCGGAAAAACTGTTTTTT. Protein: CASSRISAGGSEKLFF. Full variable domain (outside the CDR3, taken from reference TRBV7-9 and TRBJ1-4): DTGVSQNPRHKITKRGQNVTFRCDPISEHNRLYWYRQTLGQGPEFLTYFQNEAQLEKSRLLSDRFSAERPKGSFSTLEIQRTEQGDSAMYLCASSRISAGGSEKLFFGSGTQLSVL.